A single sample gave rise to the 13 T cell receptor beta chains below, sequenced in a study of T cell responses to AZD1222 COVID-19 vaccine. Libraries were prepared by immunoSEQ multiplex PCR; TCRdb keeps only in-frame clonotypes and omits some of them. The data hold 140,000 to 150,000 clones, with 93% observed a single time. This specimen was peripheral blood, taken on day 0 of AZD1222 vaccination. These receptors originate from an adult in good health.

Of note for this clone: Germline and junction disagree at one end, which may indicate a read error. The chain carries TRBV6-5 and TRBJ2-1, with 9 bases identical to TRBD1. CDR3 length: 15 amino acids. Germline loops: CDR1 MNHEY, CDR2 SVGAGI. The DNA of the CDR3 is TGTGCCAGCAGTCACTCCGGGACAGGGTTAAATGAGCAGTTCTTC. Translating it yields CASSHSGTGLNEQFF.

The chain is built from TRBV5-4 and TRBJ2-3; no clear D gene. CDR1 is SGHNT and CDR2 is YYREEE in the germline V gene (reference sequence). Trimming cost V 4 bases and J 6 bases, with 15 bases left between them. This CDR3 has 14 residues. CDR3 nucleotides: TGTGCCAGCAGCCTAATAAGGGAAGGGGATACGCAGTATTTT. Its translation: CASSLIREGDTQYF.

The CDR3 here is CASSIAGAVETQYF. Written as DNA, the CDR3 is TGTGCCAGTAGTATAGCAGGGGCCGTGGAGACCCAGTACTTC. This sequence joins TRBV19 and TRBJ2-5, with D possibly matching TRBD1 (6 bases). The length of the CDR3 is 14 residues. Germline assignment: CDR1 LNHDA and CDR2 SQIVND (reference sequence). Trimming removed 1 base from V and 5 bases from J, with 11 bases in between. Full variable domain (rest looked up from reference TRBV19 and TRBJ2-5): DGGITQSPKYLFRKEGQNVTLSCEQNLNHDAMYWYRQDPGQGLRLIYYSQIVNDFQKGDIAEGYSVSREKKESFPLTVTSAQKNPTAFYLCASSIAGAVETQYFGPGTRLLVL.

This chain uses TRBV9 with TRBJ2-7; D gene uncertain. CDR1 and CDR2 (germline): SGDLS, YYNGEE. The CDR3 is 14 amino acids. The V and J ends lost 2 bases and 2 bases respectively, with 11 bases between them. In DNA form, the CDR3 reads TGTGCCAGCAGCGTCTCGGGCCGGCCCTACGAGCAGTACTTC. It specifies CASSVSGRPYEQYF.

CDR3 loop: CASSQGSGSRYEQFF. DNA for the CDR3: TGTGCCAGCAGCCAAGGCAGCGGGAGTAGATATGAGCAGTTCTTC. The V call is TRBV4-2, the J call TRBJ2-1; the match to TRBD2 covers 8 bases. CDR3 length equals 15 residues. Per the germline V gene, CDR1 is LGHNA and CDR2 is YNFKEQ. The junction had 7 bases not matched to a gene; V was cut back by 1 base and J by 8 bases.

The chain couples TRBV11-2 to TRBJ2-7; maybe TRBD1 (6 bases). Germline assignment: CDR1 SGHAT and CDR2 FQNNGV. The V end was cut by 5 bases, the J end by 3 bases, with 8 bases between. The CDR3 sequence is 12 residues long. The CDR3 region is CASSPQGYEQYF. The CDR3, as DNA: TGTGCCAGCAGCCCACAGGGCTACGAGCAGTACTTC.

This rearrangement joins TRBV6-5 to TRBJ1-1, with D possibly matching TRBD1 (6 bases). Trimming stripped 6 bases from V and 5 bases from J, with 10 bases between. Per germline, CDR1 MNHEY and CDR2 SVGAGI. The CDR3 contains 12 residues. Here the CDR3 DNA reads TGTGCCAGCAGCTTCGGACAGACTGAAGCTTTCTTT. Translation: CASSFGQTEAFF.

The chain combines TRBV19 with TRBJ2-7; D is ambiguous. V was cut by 5 bases and J by 3 bases, with 11 bases left in between. The CDR3 spans 13 residues. From germline, CDR1 is LNHDA and CDR2 SQIVND (reference sequence). DNA of the CDR3: TGTGCCAGTAGTCGGACCTCGGTCTACGAGCAGTACTTC. Protein sequence: CASSRTSVYEQYF.

This clone was recorded once. V and J are TRBV27 and TRBJ2-7; TRBD2 agrees at 16 bases. Germline V gives CDR1 MNHEY, CDR2 SMNVEV (reference sequence). V was clipped by 2 bases and J by 5 bases; unmatched bases: 12. The CDR3 runs to 19 residues. CDR3 loop: CASSLAGLAGGSGENEQYF. The DNA for the CDR3 is TGTGCCAGCAGTTTAGCGGGACTAGCGGGAGGGTCCGGGGAGAACGAGCAGTACTTC.

The rearrangement joins TRBV4-1 to TRBJ1-1; possibly TRBD1 for D (5 bases). V dropped 2 bases and J dropped 11 bases, with 12 bases sitting between them. Germline V CDR1 and CDR2: MGHRA, YSYEKL. The CDR3 consists of 12 residues. The CDR3, as DNA: TGCGCCAGCAGCCAAAGGGGACTGCAGGCTTTCTTT. Residues: CASSQRGLQAFF.

This clone was recorded once. This rearrangement joins TRBV28 to TRBJ1-5, with 8 bases aligning to TRBD1. V was pared by 6 bases and J by 1 base, with 8 bases of the junction left unmatched. The CDR3 runs to 16 residues. Germline CDR1 and CDR2: MDHEN and SYDVKM. CDR3 sequence (DNA): TGTGCCAGCAGGGGACAGGCCTGGGGGAGCAATCAGCCCCAGCATTTT. This sequence encodes CASRGQAWGSNQPQHF.

The genes are TRBV5-1 and TRBJ2-5; 9 positions match TRBD2. Germline lookup yields CDR1 SGHRS and CDR2 YFSETQ. With V trimmed by 0 bases and J by 5 bases, 8 bases remained unmatched. This CDR3 has 16 amino acids. The CDR3 is CASSLVVAGVGETQYF. The CDR3 DNA is TGCGCCAGCAGCTTGGTAGTAGCGGGAGTTGGTGAGACCCAGTACTTC.

The chain carries TRBV19 and TRBJ2-7; the match to TRBD1 covers 8 bases. Germline assignment: CDR1 LNHDA and CDR2 SQIVND (reference sequence). J gave up 1 base and V 5 bases, and 4 bases lay outside the gene matches. CDR3 size: 14 residues. The CDR3, as DNA: TGTGCCAGTAGTTCACAGGGGGAGTCCTACGAGCAGTACTTC. Protein: CASSSQGESYEQYF.